Shown below are 20 T cell receptor beta chains from a single sample sequenced in a study of graft-versus-host responses after intestinal transplantation. Sequencing used immunoSEQ multiplex PCR; TCRdb keeps in-frame clones, though not all of them. This table holds roughly 56,000 clones, approximately 89% found once. The material was PBMCs, obtained roughly 120 days after intestinal transplantation. The receptors come from a human patient who received an intestinal transplant, so some T cells may come from the graft donor.

The V gene is TRBV5-4, the J gene TRBJ2-7; D remains ambiguous. The V end lost 3 bases, the J end lost 0 bases, and 4 bases lay between the germline ends. CDR1 and CDR2 (germline): SGHNT, YYREEE (reference sequence). This CDR3 spans 12 amino acids. The CDR3 loop is CASSYDSYEQYF. CDR3 coding DNA: TGTGCCAGCAGCTACGACTCCTACGAGCAGTACTTC.

This clone was found once. The chain joins TRBV2 to TRBJ2-7; D unresolved. The germline V gene encodes CDR1 SNHLY and CDR2 FYNNEI. The CDR3 covers 14 residues. V dropped 2 bases and J dropped 3 bases, with 11 bases sitting between them. This CDR3 reads CASSEMVSYYEQYF. In DNA form, the CDR3 reads TGTGCCAGCAGTGAAATGGTTAGCTACTACGAGCAGTACTTC.

V gene TRBV7-3 combines with J gene TRBJ2-1; D gene uncertain. Trimming took off 5 bases at V and 4 bases at J, with 9 bases between the two ends. This CDR3 spans 13 amino acids. Germline V gives CDR1 SGHTA, CDR2 FQGTGA. This chain's CDR3 is CASSLNSYNEQFF. The CDR3, as DNA: TGTGCCAGCAGCCTTAACAGTTACAATGAGCAGTTCTTC.

The V call is TRBV6-4, the J call TRBJ2-1; D perhaps matches TRBD2 (7 bases). Trimming left V 2 bases short and J 5 bases short, with 13 bases between. Germline values: CDR1 MRHNA, CDR2 SNTAGT. The CDR3 has 15 residues. The CDR3 nucleotides read TGTGCCAGCAGTGACGGCGGGGGCGCTAACAATGAGCAGTTCTTC. Translated, it gives CASSDGGGANNEQFF.

As concerns this clone: An end of the junction differs from the germline gene, which may be a read error. The same CDR3 arises from other DNA sequences in this sample as well. This chain links TRBV7-8 with TRBJ2-1; 14 bases map to TRBD2. The CDR3 extends over 14 amino acids. Germline CDR1 reads SGHVS; CDR2 reads FQNEAQ. DNA for the CDR3: TGTGCCAGTAGCTTGGGACTAGCGGGAGACCAGCAGTTCTTC. Its protein is CASSLGLAGDQQFF.

The chain links TRBV7-9 to TRBJ2-3, with D possibly matching TRBD1 (7 bases). V was cut by 5 bases and J by 6 bases, with 15 bases left in between. Germline CDR1 is SEHNR and CDR2 is FQNEAQ (reference sequence). The CDR3 spans 14 residues. The DNA of the CDR3 is TGTGCCAGCAGCCCCGGAGGGGGCCGGGATACGCAGTATTTT. Translating gives CASSPGGGRDTQYF.

The V call is TRBV18, the J call TRBJ2-7; 7 bases fit TRBD2. Per the germline V gene, CDR1 is KGHSH and CDR2 is LQKENI. The V and J ends lost 2 bases and 4 bases, in that order; junction bases with no gene match: 8. The CDR3 contains 15 residues. CDR3 DNA sequence: TGTGCCAGCTCACCAACCGGGGGGACCGTTTACGAGCAGTACTTC. It translates to CASSPTGGTVYEQYF. The entire variable domain, with the rest obtained from reference TRBV18 and TRBJ2-7, is as follows: NAGVMQNPRHLVRRRGQEARLRCSPMKGHSHVYWYRQLPEEGLKFMVYLQKENIIDESGMPKERFSAEFPKEGPSILRIQQVVRGDSAAYFCASSPTGGTVYEQYFGPGTRLTVT.

V is TRBV28 and J is TRBJ2-3, with TRBD2 matching 12 bases. V was pared by 5 bases and J by 0 bases, with 0 bases of the junction left unmatched. This CDR3 region has 15 residues. Germline lookup yields CDR1 MDHEN and CDR2 SYDVKM. The CDR3 is CASSGLAGSTDTQYF. Here the CDR3 DNA reads TGTGCCAGCAGTGGACTAGCGGGGAGCACAGATACGCAGTATTTT.

The chain recombines TRBV6-5 with TRBJ2-3; D remains unclear. In germline, CDR1 is MNHEY, CDR2 SVGAGI. Trimming took off 2 bases at V and 0 bases at J, with 6 bases between the two ends. The CDR3 is made up of 14 amino acids. The CDR3 reads CASSYQYSTDTQYF. The CDR3 DNA follows: TGTGCCAGCAGTTACCAATACAGCACAGATACGCAGTATTTT.

This rearrangement joins TRBV9 to TRBJ2-1; TRBD2 matches 7 bases. J was trimmed by 5 bases and V by 4 bases; bases with no gene match: 6. Germline V gives CDR1 SGDLS, CDR2 YYNGEE. The CDR3 runs 14 residues. Here the CDR3 DNA reads TGTGCCAGCAGCCCATCGGGACTAAACAATGAGCAGTTCTTC. Its translation: CASSPSGLNNEQFF.

The rearrangement links TRBV10-2 to TRBJ2-3; unclear D gene. V was shortened by 10 bases and J by 4 bases, with 18 bases between the two germline ends. The CDR3 is 14 amino acids. The germline V gene has CDR1 WSHSY and CDR2 SAAADI. CDR3 amino acids: CATTSGGMPDTQYF. CDR3 nucleotide sequence: TGCGCCACCACGTCGGGTGGAATGCCAGATACGCAGTATTTT.

Written as DNA, the CDR3 is TGTGCCAGCAGCTTAGGTTCCAGCGGGGGGCGCACAGATACGCAGTATTTT. Translating it yields CASSLGSSGGRTDTQYF. The genes are TRBV7-6 and TRBJ2-3; 9 nucleotides match TRBD2. Germline V gene data show CDR1 as SGHVS and CDR2 as FNYEAQ. The CDR3 loop spans 17 amino acids. Trimming removed 1 base from V and 1 base from J; junction bases left unmatched: 6.

The chain links TRBV7-9 to TRBJ1-4, with 7 nucleotides matching TRBD1. Germline V gene lookup returns CDR1 SEHNR and CDR2 FQNEAQ (reference sequence). CDR3 length equals 13 residues. V lost 4 bases, J lost 13 bases, and 9 bases stayed unmatched. CDR3 coding DNA: TGTGCCAGCAGCTCCCCCGCAGGGGGGGGACTGTTTTTT. Amino acid sequence: CASSSPAGGGLFF. Based on the CDR3 plus reference TRBV7-9 and TRBJ1-4, the full variable domain is DTGVSQNPRHKITKRGQNVTFRCDPISEHNRLYWYRQTLGQGPEFLTYFQNEAQLEKSRLLSDRFSAERPKGSFSTLEIQRTEQGDSAMYLCASSSPAGGGLFFGSGTQLSVL.

The chain has TRBV10-3 and TRBJ1-5, with D uncertain. CDR3 size: 17 residues. V lost 0 bases, J lost 0 bases, and 12 bases lay in between. Germline CDR1 is ENHRY and CDR2 is SYGVKD. CDR3 bases: TGTGCCATCAGTGAGTCCCGGCAGGATAATAGCAATCAGCCCCAGCATTTT. As protein: CAISESRQDNSNQPQHF.

The chain carries TRBV6-1 and TRBJ2-1; 7 nucleotides match TRBD2. Germline V lookup: CDR1 MNHNS, CDR2 SASEGT. The V segment lost 6 bases and the J segment 2 bases; nucleotides outside the gene matches: 1. The CDR3 is 13 residues long. CDR3 sequence reads: CASSGLAYNEQFF. CDR3 bases: TGTGCCAGCAGCGGACTAGCCTACAATGAGCAGTTCTTC.

Note on this clone: Other DNA sequences in this sample translate to the same CDR3. This chain connects TRBV7-9 to TRBJ2-3, with 14 bases that match TRBD2. Trimming at V came to 3 bases and at J to 1 base, leaving 0 bases not matched to a gene. The CDR3 extends over 16 amino acids. Germline-derived CDR1 and CDR2 are SEHNR and FQNEAQ (reference sequence). CDR3 in DNA: TGTGCCAGCAGCTTGGGACTAGCGGGGGGCACAGATACGCAGTATTTT. Its protein is CASSLGLAGGTDTQYF.

This clone occurred a few times. The chain links TRBV5-5 to TRBJ1-3; D gene ambiguous. The CDR3 loop spans 13 amino acids. V lost 7 bases and J lost 0, with 8 bases in between. Germline V CDR1 and CDR2: SGHKS, YYEKEE (reference sequence). The CDR3 spells CASDGRSGNTIYF. CDR3 DNA sequence: TGTGCCAGCGACGGCCGCTCTGGAAACACCATATATTTT. The full variable domain, rest sourced from reference TRBV5-5 and TRBJ1-3, is DAGVTQSPTHLIKTRGQQVTLRCSPISGHKSVSWYQQVLGQGPQFIFQYYEKEERGRGNFPDRFSARQFPNYSSELNVNALLLGDSALYLCASDGRSGNTIYFGEGSWLTVV.

This chain connects TRBV9 to TRBJ1-3, with D uncertain. The CDR3 consists of 13 residues. CDR1 and CDR2 from the germline V gene are SGDLS and YYNGEE. V lost 4 bases to trimming and J lost 0 bases, with 5 bases between them. For the CDR3, the DNA is TGTGCCAGCAGCCCGGACTCTGGAAACACCATATATTTT. Translating it yields CASSPDSGNTIYF.

V usage is TRBV5-6 and J usage is TRBJ2-2; D may be TRBD2 (6 bases). Germline V CDR1 and CDR2: SGHDT, YYEEEE. V shed 0 bases and J shed 8 bases, with 11 bases lying between them. This CDR3 is built from 14 residues. CDR3: CASSLVLAVGELFF. The DNA for the CDR3 is TGTGCCAGCAGCTTGGTACTAGCTGTAGGGGAGCTGTTTTTT.

J is TRBJ2-2 and V is TRBV5-1; 9 nucleotides align to TRBD1. The V gene's germline CDR1 is SGHRS and CDR2 YFSETQ. The CDR3 totals 16 residues. Trimming cost V 0 bases and J 1 base; bases outside gene matches: 1. The CDR3 sequence is CASSLVGQGNTGELFF. CDR3 DNA: TGCGCCAGCAGCTTGGTGGGACAGGGGAACACCGGGGAGCTGTTTTTT.